The 19 T cell receptor beta chains presented below share a single source sample, sequenced in a study of PD-L1 blockade in urothelial cancer. Clones were read by immunoSEQ multiplex PCR, and TCRdb kept only the in-frame ones, dropping some. This table has some 120,000 clones, around nine tenths appearing once. Sample time point: peripheral blood 6 weeks after treatment start. The sequencing here drew on PBMCs, taken around atezolizumab (anti-PD-L1) treatment. The receptors here all came from a man aged 55 to 70 with urothelial cancer.

This sequence joins TRBV19 and TRBJ1-2, with TRBD1 matching 10 bases. Germline V lookup: CDR1 LNHDA, CDR2 SQIVND (reference sequence). The V segment lost 5 bases and the J segment 5 bases; nucleotides outside the gene matches: 5. The CDR3 is made up of 14 amino acids. CDR3 DNA: TGTGCCAGTAGTCCGACAGGGGGCCGGTATGGCTACACCTTC. Translating gives CASSPTGGRYGYTF.

The chain is built from TRBV2 and TRBJ2-2, with D tentatively TRBD1 (6 bases). The length of the CDR3 is 13 residues. Between the trimmed V and J ends, which lost 4 bases and 7 bases, there was a span of 10 bases. Per germline, CDR1 SNHLY and CDR2 FYNNEI. The CDR3 loop reads CASSVQGRGELFF. In DNA form, the CDR3 reads TGTGCCAGCAGTGTGCAGGGGCGCGGGGAGCTGTTTTTT.

V usage is TRBV6-6 and J usage is TRBJ2-7; TRBD2 agrees at 8 bases. V dropped 6 bases and J dropped 5; count of bases not matched to a gene: 15. CDR1 MNHNY and CDR2 SVGAGI come from the germline V gene (reference sequence). The CDR3 has 16 amino acids. CDR3 bases: TGTGCCAGCAGGACTCACACGGGAGGGGCTGCGAACGAGCAGTACTTC. The encoded protein is CASRTHTGGAANEQYF.

The rearrangement uses TRBV13 and TRBJ2-1; 9 bases fit TRBD1. The CDR3 consists of 15 residues. Losses at the gene ends were 6 bases for V and 4 bases for J; bases not matched to a gene: 7. Germline V gene sequence: CDR1 PRHDT, CDR2 FYEKMQ (reference sequence). In nucleotides, the CDR3 is TGTGCCAGCAGTCCCCCGGACAGGGGTTACAATGAGCAGTTCTTC. As protein: CASSPPDRGYNEQFF.

This rearrangement joins TRBV18 to TRBJ2-4, with a possible D match to TRBD1 (7 bases). The germline V gene has CDR1 KGHSH and CDR2 LQKENI. V dropped 2 bases and J dropped 1 base, with 15 bases sitting between them. This CDR3 contains 17 residues. The CDR3 DNA sequence: TGTGCCAGCTCACCAAAGCAGGGGGGTTTTGCCAAAAACATTCAGTACTTC. Its protein is CASSPKQGGFAKNIQYF. Drawing the rest from reference TRBV18 and TRBJ2-4, the complete variable domain is NAGVMQNPRHLVRRRGQEARLRCSPMKGHSHVYWYRQLPEEGLKFMVYLQKENIIDESGMPKERFSAEFPKEGPSILRIQQVVRGDSAAYFCASSPKQGGFAKNIQYFGAGTRLSVL.

The chain uses TRBV29-1 and TRBJ2-7; D might be TRBD2 (5 bases). Per the germline V gene, CDR1 is SQVTM and CDR2 is ANQGSEA. This CDR3 has 13 residues. Trimming left V 5 bases short and J 7 bases short, with 18 bases between. The CDR3 nucleotides read TGCAGCGTTTCCCCGTCGAGGGCCGGGGAGCAGTACTTC. This encodes CSVSPSRAGEQYF.

This sequence joins TRBV4-1 and TRBJ2-7, with D maybe TRBD1 (7 bases). Looked up from germline, CDR1 is MGHRA and CDR2 is YSYEKL. The CDR3 loop spans 16 amino acids. Trimming pared 3 bases from V and 1 base from J, leaving 16 bases between. The DNA for the CDR3 is TGCGCCAGCAGCCAGGCGGGACAGACCATTTCCTACGAGCAGTACTTC. It specifies CASSQAGQTISYEQYF.

The genes are TRBV5-4 and TRBJ1-1; D call uncertain. The CDR3 covers 13 residues. Germline V gives CDR1 SGHNT, CDR2 YYREEE (reference sequence). V lost 0 bases and J lost 1, with 4 bases in between. The CDR3 reads CASSLAWNTEAFF. The DNA for the CDR3 is TGTGCCAGCAGCTTGGCATGGAACACTGAAGCTTTCTTT.

CDR3 protein: CASSSNGQGNNSPLHF. The CDR3 DNA follows: TGTGCCAGCAGCTCAAACGGACAGGGGAACAATTCACCCCTCCACTTT. The chain uses TRBV5-5 and TRBJ1-6; 9 bases line up with TRBD1. Germline V gives CDR1 SGHKS, CDR2 YYEKEE (reference sequence). Unmatched junction bases numbered 8, after V lost 3 bases and J lost 7 bases. This CDR3 has 16 residues.

This clone was seen once. The DNA of the CDR3 is TGTGCCAGCAGTCCACCAGCGGAAAGCTCCTACGAGCAGTACTTC. Translated: CASSPPAESSYEQYF. J is TRBJ2-7 and V is TRBV6-1; D may be TRBD2 (5 bases). From germline, CDR1 is MNHNS and CDR2 SASEGT. The CDR3 sequence is 15 residues long. V dropped 5 bases and J dropped 0 bases, with 14 bases sitting between them.

The chain links TRBV29-1 to TRBJ1-1; D uncertain. Germline V gene lookup returns CDR1 SQVTM and CDR2 ANQGSEA. This CDR3 is 14 amino acids long. Trimming removed 0 bases at V and 5 bases at J, with 13 bases between. The CDR3 loop is CSVEDKEGLTEAFF. CDR3 coding DNA: TGCAGCGTTGAAGATAAGGAGGGTCTGACTGAAGCTTTCTTT.

The rearrangement uses TRBV5-1 and TRBJ2-1, with TRBD2 identical over 12 bases. This CDR3 is built from 16 residues. Per the germline V gene, CDR1 is SGHRS and CDR2 is YFSETQ. The V and J ends lost 4 bases and 3 bases, in that order; junction bases with no gene match: 5. The CDR3 sequence: CASSPSGREGYNEQFF. The CDR3 bases are TGCGCCAGCAGCCCTAGCGGGAGGGAAGGCTACAATGAGCAGTTCTTC.

To note about this clone: Germline is not matched at one junction end, which may reflect a read error. This chain links TRBV28 with TRBJ2-4, with 8 bases matching TRBD1. Germline CDR1 is MDHEN and CDR2 is SYDVKM. The CDR3 has 14 amino acids. DNA for the CDR3: TGTGCCAGCAGTACTCCAGGGGGCGTGCGCCGGCTTCACTTC. Protein product: CASSTPGGVRRLHF.

The J gene is TRBJ1-2, the V gene TRBV11-2, with D unresolved. Germline assignment: CDR1 SGHAT and CDR2 FQNNGV. V was cut by 5 bases and J by 2 bases, with 12 bases left in between. This CDR3 contains 14 residues. CDR3 nucleotide sequence: TGTGCCAGCAGCCCGGCGAGGGAAAACTATGGCTACACCTTC. It specifies CASSPARENYGYTF.

In its sample, this clone was seen once. This sequence joins TRBV18 and TRBJ2-3, with 7 bases aligning to TRBD1. Per germline, CDR1 KGHSH and CDR2 LQKENI. The trim removed 2 bases at V and 2 bases at J, leaving 7 bases unmatched. This CDR3 is built from 16 residues. The CDR3 region has the DNA TGTGCCAGCTCACCAGCGAACAGGGGAGTCACAGATACGCAGTATTTT. Protein product: CASSPANRGVTDTQYF.

The gene calls are TRBV7-9 and TRBJ1-2; perhaps TRBD1 as D (6 bases). The V end was cut by 7 bases, the J end by 5 bases, with 17 bases between. The CDR3 has 14 residues. The germline V gene has CDR1 SEHNR and CDR2 FQNEAQ (reference sequence). The CDR3 spells CASTQGGGRYGYTF. The CDR3 nucleotides read TGTGCCAGCACTCAGGGAGGGGGAAGGTATGGCTACACCTTC.

V usage is TRBV6-5 and J usage is TRBJ2-5, with D hard to call. Germline V lookup: CDR1 MNHEY, CDR2 SVGAGI. CDR3 size: 14 residues. V lost 0 bases and J lost 1, with 6 bases in between. The CDR3 protein is CASSYSTGQETQYF. Written as DNA, the CDR3 is TGTGCCAGCAGTTACTCCACGGGCCAAGAGACCCAGTACTTC.

The genes are TRBV11-3 and TRBJ2-3; 8 bases map to TRBD2. This CDR3 has 18 amino acids. The ends lost 3 bases at V and 2 bases at J; junction bases unmatched: 13. The V gene's germline CDR1 is SGHNT and CDR2 YENEEA. The CDR3: CASSFHGLGGGFTDTQYF. The CDR3 DNA follows: TGTGCCAGCAGCTTCCACGGACTGGGCGGGGGGTTCACAGATACGCAGTATTTT.

The rearrangement uses TRBV6-1 and TRBJ2-3; 9 nucleotides match TRBD2. Losses at the gene ends were 10 bases for V and 4 bases for J; bases not matched to a gene: 9. The CDR3 has 14 amino acids. The germline CDR1 and CDR2 sequences are MNHNS and SASEGT. In DNA form, the CDR3 reads TGTGCCACCTACGCGGGAGGGGTCTCAGATACGCAGTATTTT. This codes for CATYAGGVSDTQYF.